These 22 T cell receptor beta chains came from one sample sequenced in a study of T cells in Graves' hyperthyroidism and ophthalmopathy. Amplified TCR beta CDR3 regions came from RNA transcripts. The HTBI primer set served for first-round RT-PCR of the TCR CDR3. Each CDR3 protein gets one entry after TCRdb re-called the multiplex PCR reads with MiXCR. The sample lists some 510,000 distinct CDR3 sequences; around 20% were seen once. Source material: blood. The receptors shown here come from a young man with Graves' hyperthyroidism.

This clonotype was counted many times. The chain couples TRBV2 to TRBJ2-5; the match to TRBD1 covers 10 bases. Looked up from germline, CDR1 is SNHLY and CDR2 is FYNNEI. The CDR3 runs 19 residues. Trimming took 0 bases from V and 5 from J; bases not matched to a gene: 15. CDR3 residues: CASSEARGTGAGMGETQYF. The CDR3 bases are TGTGCCAGCAGTGAAGCGAGGGGGACAGGGGCTGGAATGGGGGAGACCCAGTACTTC.

The table lists this clonotype with many counts. This rearrangement joins TRBV9 to TRBJ2-7; 10 bases are a match to TRBD1. The CDR3 spans 15 residues. After removal of 3 bases from V and 3 bases from J, the junction contained 6 bases not matched to a gene. From germline, CDR1 is SGDLS and CDR2 YYNGEE. The CDR3 is CASSGGQGEDYEQYF. CDR3 DNA: TGTGCCAGCAGCGGAGGACAGGGGGAAGACTACGAGCAGTACTTC.

The chain recombines TRBV28 with TRBJ2-2; tentatively, D is TRBD2 (5 bases). The V gene's germline CDR1 is MDHEN and CDR2 SYDVKM. The V and J ends lost 3 bases and 0 bases respectively, with 11 bases between them. This CDR3 is 16 amino acids long. CDR3 in DNA: TGTGCCAGCAGTTTCTCCGGGAACACGAACACCGGGGAGCTGTTTTTT. This gives the protein CASSFSGNTNTGELFF.

The V and J genes are TRBV6-1 and TRBJ1-1; possible D gene TRBD1, 5 bases. Germline V gene data show CDR1 as MNHNS and CDR2 as SASEGT. The CDR3 totals 13 residues. Trimming took 10 bases from V and 3 from J, leaving 15 bases between them. The CDR3 loop is CANSLGGDTEAFF. CDR3 DNA sequence: TGTGCCAACTCCTTGGGGGGTGACACTGAAGCTTTCTTT.

This clonotype has only a few counts. The genes are TRBV5-6 and TRBJ2-7; the D gene could be TRBD1 or TRBD2 (6 bases each). The CDR3 has 15 amino acids. The germline V gene encodes CDR1 SGHDT and CDR2 YYEEEE. With 3 bases removed from V and 2 bases from J, the gap between germline ends came to 15 bases. The CDR3 DNA reads TGTGCCAGCAGCTGGAGGGGGACTTACCCCTACGAGCAGTACTTC. The encoded protein is CASSWRGTYPYEQYF.

This clonotype was picked up many times. V gene TRBV6-1 combines with J gene TRBJ1-6, with 8 bases that match TRBD1. CDR3 length equals 15 residues. The germline CDR1 and CDR2 sequences are MNHNS and SASEGT. V gave up 5 bases and J gave up 10 bases; unmatched junction bases: 10. The CDR3 reads CASSRLRGRRSPLHF. The CDR3 DNA is TGTGCCAGCAGTAGACTCAGGGGGCGGCGGTCACCCCTCCACTTT.

This clonotype was counted at least ten times. The V gene is TRBV2, the J gene TRBJ1-1; 11 positions match TRBD1. CDR3 size: 13 residues. Per the germline V gene, CDR1 is SNHLY and CDR2 is FYNNEI. V was clipped by 6 bases and J by 7 bases; unmatched bases: 4. The CDR3 DNA sequence: TGTGCCAGCAGGGACAGGGGGCGTGATGAAGCTTTCTTT. Amino acid sequence: CASRDRGRDEAFF.

This clonotype showed up just once. This chain joins TRBV27 and TRBJ1-1; possibly TRBD1 for D (6 bases). The V end was cut by 5 bases, the J end by 3 bases, with 16 bases between. This CDR3 is 15 amino acids long. Germline values: CDR1 MNHEY, CDR2 SMNVEV (reference sequence). The CDR3 region is CASSGRTARDTEAFF. The CDR3, as DNA: TGTGCCAGCAGTGGTCGGACAGCTCGGGACACTGAAGCTTTCTTT.

The V gene is TRBV20-1, the J gene TRBJ2-7; TRBD1 is a possible D gene (6 bases). CDR3 length equals 16 residues. Germline values: CDR1 DFQATT, CDR2 SNEGSKA (reference sequence). Trimming shortened V by 6 bases and J by 4 bases, and 25 bases separated the two germline ends. CDR3 loop: CSALASGWGRVYEQYF. For the CDR3, the DNA is TGCAGTGCCCTGGCCAGTGGGTGGGGGCGCGTTTACGAGCAGTACTTC.

This clonotype was recorded at least ten times. The J gene is TRBJ1-4, the V gene TRBV12-5; 8 positions match TRBD1. V was clipped by 2 bases and J by 4 bases; unmatched bases: 6. Germline CDR1 reads LGHNT; CDR2 reads FRNRAP. This CDR3 spans 16 amino acids. DNA for the CDR3: TGTGCTAGTGGTTTGTCCCGACAGGGGATTAATGAAAAACTGTTTTTT. Translation gives CASGLSRQGINEKLFF.

This clonotype was seen at least ten times. V usage is TRBV6-1 and J usage is TRBJ2-6; D gene ambiguous. The CDR3 extends over 17 amino acids. V was clipped by 2 bases and J by 4 bases, with 15 bases between them. Germline-derived CDR1 and CDR2 are MNHNS and SASEGT. CDR3 DNA: TGTGCCAGCAGTGAATTTCGTCGGGCATTAGGGGCCAACGTCCTGACTTTC. Residues: CASSEFRRALGANVLTF.

This clonotype was seen at least ten times. The chain joins TRBV12-3 or TRBV12-4 to TRBJ1-2, with D possibly TRBD1 on 6 matching bases. This CDR3 region has 16 residues. Trimming removed 0 bases from V and 5 bases from J, with 16 bases in between. DNA for the CDR3: TGTGCCAGCAGTTTAGCGCACAGGGCCTATTATTATGGCTACACCTTC. It yields the protein CASSLAHRAYYYGYTF.

This clonotype appeared a few times. It may be a read error: a sequence one base away is much more abundant. The rearrangement links TRBV14 to TRBJ2-2, with D unclear. This CDR3 is built from 14 residues. Trimming pared 7 bases from V and 0 bases from J, leaving 9 bases between. From germline, CDR1 is SGHDN and CDR2 FVKESK. This chain's CDR3 is CASTRGTNTGELFF. CDR3 sequence (DNA): TGTGCCAGCACTCGAGGAACGAACACCGGGGAGCTGTTTTTT.

At least ten counts were recorded for this clonotype. The chain employs TRBV20-1 and TRBJ2-7; 7 bases are a match to TRBD1. Per the germline V gene, CDR1 is DFQATT and CDR2 is SNEGSKA (reference sequence). V lost 5 bases and J lost 7; bases outside the gene matches: 11. The CDR3 loop spans 13 amino acids. CDR3 protein: CSAPRQGSREQYF. The CDR3 coding sequence is TGCAGTGCTCCACGACAGGGTAGTCGAGAGCAGTACTTC.

This clonotype was picked up one time. This rearrangement joins TRBV27 to TRBJ2-7, with TRBD1 matching 8 bases. Germline V gene sequence: CDR1 MNHEY, CDR2 SMNVEV (reference sequence). The CDR3 runs 13 residues. The junction had 7 bases not matched to a gene; V was cut back by 9 bases and J by 3 bases. For the CDR3, the DNA is TGTGCCAGTCGCCAGGGGGCGATCTACGAGCAGTACTTC. This sequence encodes CASRQGAIYEQYF.

This clonotype was observed at least ten times. The genes are TRBV4-1 and TRBJ1-5; D call uncertain. The CDR3 consists of 15 residues. Germline V gene sequence: CDR1 MGHRA, CDR2 YSYEKL. V was clipped by 3 bases and J by 6 bases, with 15 bases between them. The CDR3 sequence is CASSHGVASVQPQHF. The CDR3 DNA follows: TGCGCCAGCAGCCACGGGGTTGCAAGTGTTCAGCCCCAGCATTTT.

The chain is built from TRBV11-2 and TRBJ1-1; D unclear. V was trimmed by 5 bases and J by 0 bases, leaving 16 bases between them. The CDR3 length is 16 residues. Per germline, CDR1 SGHAT and CDR2 FQNNGV. The CDR3 DNA is TGTGCCAGCAGCCCATGGCGGGGTCCCATGAACACTGAAGCTTTCTTT. Translated: CASSPWRGPMNTEAFF.

At least ten counts were recorded for this clonotype. The V call is TRBV2, the J call TRBJ2-2; D is ambiguous. V lost 3 bases and J 5 bases, leaving 7 bases between the germline ends. The germline CDR1 and CDR2 sequences are SNHLY and FYNNEI. The CDR3 has 13 amino acids. Written as DNA, the CDR3 is TGTGCCAGCAGTGATACCTTAACCGGGGAGCTGTTTTTT. Encoded protein: CASSDTLTGELFF.

The chain has TRBV28 and TRBJ2-3, with D maybe TRBD1 (6 bases). The V and J ends lost 5 bases and 2 bases respectively, with 14 bases between them. The V gene's germline CDR1 is MDHEN and CDR2 SYDVKM. The CDR3 sequence is 15 residues long. The CDR3 sequence: CASSPTGSYTDTQYF. The CDR3 coding sequence is TGTGCCAGCAGTCCCACAGGGTCATACACAGATACGCAGTATTTT.

In its sample, this clonotype was seen many times. The gene calls are TRBV4-1 and TRBJ1-2, with D possibly matching TRBD1 (5 bases). The CDR3 is made up of 15 amino acids. The V end was cut by 1 base, the J end by 2 bases, with 11 bases between. Germline-derived CDR1 and CDR2 are MGHRA and YSYEKL. CDR3 sequence (DNA): TGCGCCAGCAGCCAAGCCGACAGCGGAAACTATGGCTACACCTTC. Translating gives CASSQADSGNYGYTF.

This clonotype was counted at least ten times. This sequence joins TRBV28 and TRBJ1-2, with D possibly matching TRBD1 (5 bases). The CDR3 loop spans 13 amino acids. V was pared by 5 bases and J by 3 bases, with 10 bases between. Germline V gene sequence: CDR1 MDHEN, CDR2 SYDVKM. This CDR3 reads CASSLGVYYGYTF. DNA for the CDR3: TGTGCCAGCAGTCTGGGGGTTTACTATGGCTACACCTTC.

This clonotype was recorded many times. The rearrangement links TRBV12-3 or TRBV12-4 to TRBJ2-5, with TRBD2 matching over 11 bases. The CDR3 extends over 15 amino acids. The ends lost 2 bases at V and 4 bases at J; junction bases unmatched: 3. CDR3 DNA sequence: TGTGCCAGCAGTTTAATAGCGGGGGGGATAGAGACCCAGTACTTC. Its translation is CASSLIAGGIETQYF.